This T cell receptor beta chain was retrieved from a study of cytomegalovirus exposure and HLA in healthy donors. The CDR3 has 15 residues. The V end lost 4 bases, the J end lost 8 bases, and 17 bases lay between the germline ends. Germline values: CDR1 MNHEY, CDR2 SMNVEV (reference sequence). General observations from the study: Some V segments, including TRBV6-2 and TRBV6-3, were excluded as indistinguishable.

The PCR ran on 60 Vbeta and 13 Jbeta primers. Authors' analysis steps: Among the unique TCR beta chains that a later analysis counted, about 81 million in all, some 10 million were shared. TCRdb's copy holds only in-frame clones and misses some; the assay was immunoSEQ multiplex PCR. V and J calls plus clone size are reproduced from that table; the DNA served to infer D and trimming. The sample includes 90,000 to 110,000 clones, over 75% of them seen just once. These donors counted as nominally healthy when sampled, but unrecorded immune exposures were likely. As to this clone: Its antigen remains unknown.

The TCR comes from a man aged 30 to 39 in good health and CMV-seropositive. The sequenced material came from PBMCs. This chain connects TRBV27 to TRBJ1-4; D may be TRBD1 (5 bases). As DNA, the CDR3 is TGTGCCAGCAGTTCACAGGCCCGGCTCCCGGAAAAACTGTTTTTT. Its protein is CASSSQARLPEKLFF.